This TCR beta chain was profiled in a study of blood T cell repertoires in COVID-19 (dated by TCRdb to 2020 to 2021). In terms of the full investigation: The collaborator samples originated in the United States, Italy and Spain and spanned the acute and convalescent phases of COVID-19. The material from the prospective study consisted of cDNA or gDNA derived from T cells, B-cell-depleted T cells, or PBMCs. Subjects who had been exposed to COVID-19, were actively infected with it, or had recovered from it provided the deeply sampled blood TCRbeta repertoires that made up the dataset. A freely available public database, intended as a resource for researchers studying the immune response to SARS-CoV-2, is where the repertoires were released. Samples came from the ongoing ImmuneRACE study (first 160 participants) plus 1,254 subjects from 6 global collaborators. A de-identified subject ID, COVID-19 status, age in years and sex were almost always included in the sample metadata. Where available, HLA class I and class II types were taken from metadata supplied by the sample provider and were not determined by assay-based typing.

Details on this clone: No antigen is known for it. The sample holds no much larger clone one base away, and base qualities are not on file.

Per the germline V gene, SGHTA is the CDR1 and FQGNSA is the CDR2. Here V drops 1 base and J drops 5 bases, and the junction holds 6 bases not matched to any gene. Spanning cysteine to phenylalanine, the CDR3 consists of 16 amino acids. The kept DNA is CDR3 alone, 48 bases in frame from the first base. In Seattle, one collaborating source enrolled patients while the infection was active and tracked those patients longitudinally over the course of disease. Whole blood was collected in K2EDTA tubes by collaborating institutions according to the institutions' own protocols. For TCRbeta analysis, collaborators shipped samples as frozen whole blood, isolated PBMCs, or DNA extracted from either of those sample types. TCRbeta CDR3 regions were amplified from genomic DNA using the immunoSEQ Assay, a bias-controlled multiplex PCR. The authors' pipeline ran thus. Nucleated cell counts per sample were estimated from amplification of reference gene primers within the assay. To quantify the absolute abundance of each unique TCRbeta CDR3 rearrangement, sequence reads were collapsed and filtered. For each sample, productive Simpson clonality was calculated by taking the square root of Simpson's diversity index across productive rearrangements. TCRdb re-hosts the immuneACCESS table, in-frame sequences only. Its copies lack some clones; in the studies checked, an unresolved V gene accounts for under half of them, and the cause for the rest is not known. The D gene and trimming were derived from the DNA, and the V and J assignments and clone size from that table. This sample comprises 380,000 or so clones, approximately 86% of them detected only once. The ten largest clonotypes hold 7.1% of the sample.

Beyond this particular receptor, the publication reports: How much clinical and demographic metadata was included differed by source and by participant, and the metadata was provided uncurated.

Sequenced input: peripheral blood. This clonotype was obtained from a woman aged 60-75 years with COVID-19, enrolled during active disease. The V gene is TRBV7-2 and the J gene is TRBJ2-5, with 11 bases matching TRBD2. The base sequence is TGTGCCAGCAGCTTAGTGGGTAGCGGGGGGGCGGAGACCCAGTACTTC. This translates into CASSLVGSGGAETQYF.